The source of this T cell receptor beta chain is a study of T-cell reconstitution after alpha-beta-depleted transplantation in children. TCRbeta library construction was performed incorporating unique molecular identifiers. TCRdb reprocessed the PCR reads via MiXCR and lists one record per CDR3 protein. The table records some 840,000 distinct CDR3 sequences, roughly 15% of them present only once. General study results and limits: Surviving recipient T cells and intrathymic progenitors accounted for some patients' high TCRbeta diversity at day 60. Fresh T-cell production supplied most of the T-cell counts and diversity seen one year after transplant. About two months after transplant, alpha-beta T cells reportedly came from several hundred expanded graft clones.

On this clonotype itself: As yet, its antigen is unknown.

The V end lost 2 bases, the J end lost 3 bases, and 11 bases lay between the germline ends. The CDR3 runs 15 residues. The sequenced sample was PBMCs, mostly from graft donor cells, obtained 360 days after TCRalphabeta/CD19-depleted stem cell transplant. The receptor comes from a male patient aged 5 to 17 who had a stem cell transplant for acute lymphoblastic leukemia, so the T cells may come from the graft donor. The chain recombines TRBV12-3 or TRBV12-4 with TRBJ2-1; D is ambiguous. CDR3 DNA sequence: TGTGCCAGCAGTTTATCCTGGCTGATCTACAATGAGCAGTTCTTC. Residues: CASSLSWLIYNEQFF.